This T cell receptor beta chain was recovered during a study of memory CD4+ T cells and cytomegalovirus serostatus. Overall study results and limits: Of 150 to 200 reported CMV TCRbeta sequences, some 70 were found in memory CD4+ repertoires.

Single viable CD3+CD4+CD8-CD45RO+ cells were sorted as the memory CD4+ T cells. Using immunoSEQ multiplex PCR, the repertoire was profiled, and TCRdb retains in-frame clones only, with some absent. Among 50,000 to 70,000 clones listed, roughly 80% were seen once. Trimming removed 3 bases from V and 3 bases from J, with 10 bases in between. CDR1 is SEHNR and CDR2 is FQNEAQ in the germline V gene (reference sequence). The CDR3 loop spans 14 amino acids. In this sample, this clone turned up a few times. Its target is unknown. The receptor comes from an adult in good health and CMV-seronegative. The sequenced sample was memory CD4+ T cells from blood. The rearrangement uses TRBV7-9 and TRBJ2-3; tentative D call: TRBD1 (6 bases). CDR3 nucleotides: TGTGCCAGCAGCTTCGTAGGGGGTACAGATACGCAGTATTTT. It translates to CASSFVGGTDTQYF.